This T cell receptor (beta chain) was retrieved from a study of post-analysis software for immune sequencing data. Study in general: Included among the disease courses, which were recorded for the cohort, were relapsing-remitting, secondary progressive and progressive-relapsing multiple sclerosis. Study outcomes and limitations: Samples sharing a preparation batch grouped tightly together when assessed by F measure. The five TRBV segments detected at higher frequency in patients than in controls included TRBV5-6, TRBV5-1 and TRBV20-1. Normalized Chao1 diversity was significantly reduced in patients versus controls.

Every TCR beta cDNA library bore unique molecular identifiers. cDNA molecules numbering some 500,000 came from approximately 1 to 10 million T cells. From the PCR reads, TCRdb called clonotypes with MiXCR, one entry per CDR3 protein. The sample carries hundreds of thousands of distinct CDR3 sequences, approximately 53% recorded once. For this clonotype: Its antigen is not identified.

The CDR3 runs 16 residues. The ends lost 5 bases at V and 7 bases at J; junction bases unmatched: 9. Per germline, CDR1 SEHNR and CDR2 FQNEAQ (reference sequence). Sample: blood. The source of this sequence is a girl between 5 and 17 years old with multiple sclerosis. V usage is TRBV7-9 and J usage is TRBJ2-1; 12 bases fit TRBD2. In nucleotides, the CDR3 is TGTGCCAGCAGCCGGAGACTAGCGGGAGCGAGTAATGAGCAGTTCTTC. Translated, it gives CASSRRLAGASNEQFF.